This T cell receptor (beta chain) was captured in a study of cytomegalovirus exposure and HLA in healthy donors (dated by TCRdb to about 2017). Background for the entire study: According to an earlier analysis of around 600 of the donors, about 179 million T cells yielded 117 million unique TCR beta sequences and approximately 300 Gb of sequence data. About 310 gigabases of sequencing data and 70 million to 100 million unique TCR sequences were included in an early release covering about 600 HLA-typed donors. Among the roughly 400 genotyped donors, around 81% belonged to the genetic ancestry cluster associated with self-reported Caucasian donors. The study was designed to test whether signatures of past pathogen exposure could be identified by cataloging public T cell receptors. The study used immunosequencing to profile the T cell repertoires of 670 or so subjects and linked those repertoires to cytomegalovirus serostatus. Along with the roughly 610-subject first cohort, a separate validation cohort of approximately 110 different subjects was used. High-throughput TCR immunosequencing, statistical association of individual TCRs with disease status, and machine learning were combined to predict cytomegalovirus infection status. A later analysis re-examined previously published TCR beta repertoires from around 670 donors and added high-resolution HLA genotyping to investigate patterns of TCR occurrence. Rather than drawing on any new phenotypic data, the later analysis identified candidate immune exposures from TCR beta sequences and the way those sequences occurred across donors. To decide whether each TCR beta V gene segment behaved as functional or pseudogenic, an earlier analysis of 587 of the donors relied on high-throughput TCR beta sequencing. Donor age, sex, ethnicity and CMV serostatus were compiled alongside the repertoire data. In a later genetic analysis, genome-wide SNP genotypes for about three fifths of the roughly 670 donors were used, and that subset was treated as a discovery cohort. All discovery cohort repertoires had been generated using a single sequencing platform. Both class I and class II loci were covered by HLA typing, at four-digit resolution. The number of typed donors differed by locus: about 620-640 for A, B, C, DRB1 and DQB1; roughly 510 for DQA1; over 600 for DPA1; and 450 to 480 for DPB1. Roughly five DR-DQ haplotypes were handled as single units for association and clustering because linkage in the cohort was strong. Across under 500 genotyped donors of the cohort, an average of approximately 200,000 unique TCR beta nucleotide sequences per donor were sequenced, and 15% to 20% of those sequences were non-productive.

The library was prepared using the immunoSEQ multiplex PCR assay. For the multiplex PCR, a mixture combining 60 forward primers for TCR Vbeta segments and 13 reverse primers for TCR Jbeta segments was used. The CDR3 region of rearranged TCR beta genes was amplified from genomic DNA with a multiplex PCR assay. Amplified TCR beta libraries were sequenced as 87-base-pair reads on the Illumina HiSeq System. The original pipeline was this. A later analysis counted about 76 million unique TCR beta chains across the 666 repertoires, and around 9.9 million of these chains were shared by at least two donors. To remove PCR and sequencing errors, raw reads were error-corrected and collapsed into unique sequences using a nearest-neighbor algorithm that merged closely related sequences. V, D and J gene segments were assigned by aligning CDR3 sequences to IMGT reference sequences. For a sequence to be retained, at least a six-nucleotide match to both a V gene segment and a J gene segment was required. Rearrangements were classified as productive when the CDR3 lacked stop codons and remained in frame with V and J, and all other rearrangements were classified as non-productive. Following IMGT convention, CDR3 was defined as the stretch from the second conserved V-encoded cysteine to the conserved J-encoded phenylalanine. In an earlier analysis of some 550 of the donors, sequences lacking an unambiguous match to a single V gene segment were excluded. In an earlier analysis of approximately 590 of the donors, V segments were called functional above 56.7% productive rearrangements and were called segregating when the between-donor standard deviation exceeded 5%. A statistical classification framework was built for diagnosing cytomegalovirus status from the catalog of TCR beta chain sequences. In a later analysis, V and J genes were assigned by comparing TCR nucleotide sequences against IMGT/GENE-DB human TR gene sequences. Using the TCRdist pipeline, a later analysis assigned CDR3 sequences along with most-parsimonious VDJ recombination scenarios. In a later analysis, each TCR beta chain was defined by its CDR3 amino acid sequence together with its V-gene family, and reads lacking a unique V-gene family were excluded. In a later analysis, fewer than 650 highly shared, low-generation-probability nucleotide sequences were removed to address suspected cross-contamination and a sequencing artifact. For each public chain, a later analysis derived a clonal expansion index from normalized ranks of inferred template counts within each repertoire. In a later analysis, generation probabilities were computed using a VDJ recombination model fitted to out-of-frame rearrangements, and the results were checked against IGoR. In a later analysis, hypergeometric tests were used to score TCR-TCR, TCR-HLA and TCR-CMV co-occurrence, with a repertoire-size bias correction applied to TCR pairs. In a later analysis, false discovery rates were estimated by permuting HLA or CMV assignments 20 times. In a later analysis, co-occurring TCRs were grouped using DBSCAN, and TCRdist sequence similarity was added for clustering within HLA-allele-positive subsets. Repertoires with fewer than 30,000 or more than 120,000 public chains were left out of co-occurrence clustering, as were roughly five repertoires with anomalous nucleotide sharing. The table was pulled from immuneACCESS by TCRdb, which kept in-frame rearrangements only. Such tables lose some clones; where checked, under half of the loss comes from unresolved V genes, and the rest has no known cause. V and J calls and clone size follow that table, whereas D and trimming were derived from the DNA. Present in this sample are 130,000 to 150,000 clones, roughly 73% of which were seen just once. Jointly, the top ten make up roughly an eighth of the sample.

What the study reported, not specific to this receptor: The only immune exposure information available for the cohort was CMV serostatus. In a later genetic analysis, fewer N-insertions in productive TCRs were reported among donors in an Asian-associated ancestry cluster than the roughly 700-donor mean. A later analysis associated about 17,000 TCR beta sequences with specific HLA alleles at a false discovery rate of 0.05. Correlated functional status among segregating V segments might be attributable to linkage disequilibrium, but an unknown experimental factor could not be ruled out. In vitro tests confirmed that a few of the cytomegalovirus-associated TCR beta chains recognize cytomegalovirus antigens. In this cohort, only TCR beta chains were sequenced, and detectable features were limited by the absence of alpha or paired-chain data. The classifier was reported to diagnose cytomegalovirus status with high specificity and sensitivity in both the original and validation cohorts. A further reported finding was that TCR beta sequences accurately predicted the HLA-A and HLA-B alleles for most subjects in the first cohort. In a later analysis, most CMV-associated TCR beta chains were found to appear HLA-restricted, with HLA associations seemingly driven largely by CMV exposure. In an earlier analysis of 500 to 650 of the donors, most TCR beta V segments appeared in productive rearrangements about 90% or about 30% of the time, broadly matching IMGT annotations. Compared with equally common non-associated chains, HLA-associated TCR beta chains in a later analysis were more clonally expanded and had lower generation probabilities. A cluster of highly shared sequence variants was judged likely to be a technical artifact of the sequencing pipeline. In the study, 150 to 200 TCR beta chains were listed as associated with cytomegalovirus. According to a later analysis, TCR association rates differed among HLA loci, with DRB1 alleles showing the most associated TCRs and HLA-C alleles showing the fewest. Sequencing depth was assumed to be roughly uniform across donors in the presence/absence analyses, though that assumption may not hold. Assigning TCR associations to individual alleles was difficult when HLA alleles, especially DR and DQ, strongly co-occurred. Over 15 rarely observed V segments, including chromosome 9 orphons, were excluded from the earlier analysis of a few hundred of the donors because counts were too low. The 87-base-pair reads could not distinguish some IMGT-functional V segments, including TRBV6-2 and TRBV6-3, so those segments were excluded. Most TCR sequences were observed very rarely across donors, whereas some public TCRs were present in many individuals. Because some donors lacked HLA typing at each locus, the association tests relied only on the typed subset. Several of the top co-occurrence clusters appeared to be linked to parvovirus B19, influenza, CMV and Epstein-Barr virus, according to a later analysis. It was suggested by the authors that the approach could potentially be generalized to other disease states and immunological phenotypes. A later genetic analysis associated a missense DCLRE1C variant with V-gene and J-gene trimming of TCR beta chains, and an independent cohort replicated the association.

The CDR3 covers 13 residues, taking in both the cysteine and the phenylalanine. Only the CDR3 region is kept as DNA, spanning 39 bases read in frame from base 1. Looking up the germline V gene yields CDR1 SGHRS and CDR2 YFSETQ. Trimming takes 5 bases off V and 8 bases off J; junction bases not matched to a gene: 1. The cohort comprised hundreds of healthy bone marrow donors. At the time of sampling, all cohort members were nominally healthy, though unrecorded immune exposures were likely present. CMV serostatus was positive for about 290 and negative for about 55% of the roughly 670 cohort members, and was not recorded for this donor. Every donor gave a peripheral blood sample, and the peripheral blood mononuclear cells from that sample were used for TCR beta sequencing. Genomic DNA was extracted from the blood cell samples with the Qiagen DNeasy Blood Extraction Kit. Only one count was recorded for this clone. Its binding antigen is unknown. No much larger clonotype is one base removed from it; base qualities were not supplied.

The sample taken for sequencing was PBMCs. The receptor comes from a human donor in good health. The rearranged segments are TRBV5-1 and TRBJ1-6, and TRBD1 matches 10 of the central bases. CDR3 protein: CASRGTGDSPLHF. The nucleotide sequence is TGCGCCAGCAGGGGGACAGGGGATTCACCCCTCCACTTT. The variable domain in full, with residues beyond the CDR3 obtained from the reference TRBV5-1 and TRBJ1-6 genes, is KAGVTQTPRYLIKTRGQQVTLSCSPISGHRSVSWYQQTPGQGLQFLFEYFSETQRNKGNFPGRFSGRQFSNSRSEMNVSTLELGDSALYLCASRGTGDSPLHFGNGTRLTVT.